Below are 8 T cell receptor beta chains sequenced from a single sample in a study of blood T cell repertoires in COVID-19. TCRdb's table, derived via immunoSEQ multiplex PCR, lists solely in-frame clones and lacks some. The top ten hold about 2.5% of the sample, which has some 360,000 clones, 70% to 90% seen once. Sequencing input: peripheral blood. These receptors were obtained from a woman between 55 and 75 years old with COVID-19, enrolled during active disease.

V gene TRBV9 combines with J gene TRBJ1-1; D unresolved. This CDR3 spans 12 amino acids. Per the germline V gene, CDR1 is SGDLS and CDR2 is YYNGEE. Deletions cut 2 bases from V and 5 bases from J, with 7 bases between. Here the CDR3 reads CASSVRETEAFF. The DNA for the CDR3 is TGTGCCAGCAGCGTGCGGGAAACTGAAGCTTTCTTT.

This clone was observed a few times. The chain recombines TRBV19 with TRBJ1-1; D may be TRBD1 (6 bases). Trimming removed 2 bases from V and 1 base from J, with 8 bases in between. CDR3 length: 14 amino acids. CDR1 LNHDA and CDR2 SQIVND come from the germline V gene (reference sequence). CDR3 loop: CASSIKTGNTEAFF. CDR3 bases: TGTGCCAGTAGTATAAAGACAGGGAACACTGAAGCTTTCTTT.

This clone was recorded only once. V gene TRBV4-1 combines with J gene TRBJ1-5, with D maybe TRBD1 (6 bases). The CDR3 sequence is 17 residues long. Between the trimmed V and J ends, which lost 1 base and 9 bases, there was a span of 22 bases. Germline CDR1 and CDR2: MGHRA and YSYEKL. The CDR3 is CASSQAKGNREMGPQHF. DNA of the CDR3: TGCGCCAGCAGCCAAGCCAAAGGTAACAGGGAGATGGGGCCCCAGCATTTT.

This clone was picked up a small number of times. The J gene is TRBJ1-2, the V gene TRBV9, with 9 positions matching TRBD1. J was trimmed by 4 bases and V by 0 bases; bases with no gene match: 7. CDR3 size: 16 residues. Germline loops: CDR1 SGDLS, CDR2 YYNGEE. The CDR3 region is CASSVGGTGTSYGYTF. The DNA for the CDR3 is TGTGCCAGCAGCGTAGGTGGGACAGGGACCTCCTATGGCTACACCTTC.

The V call is TRBV19, the J call TRBJ2-2, with a weak D call TRBD1 (6 bases). Trimming pared 7 bases from V and 4 bases from J, leaving 13 bases between. This CDR3 is 14 amino acids long. Germline V gene sequence: CDR1 LNHDA, CDR2 SQIVND (reference sequence). This CDR3 reads CASTQGWGTGELFF. CDR3 coding DNA: TGTGCCAGTACACAGGGTTGGGGCACCGGGGAGCTGTTTTTT.

The V and J genes are TRBV5-4 and TRBJ2-5; D is possibly TRBD1 (5 bases). The germline V gene encodes CDR1 SGHNT and CDR2 YYREEE (reference sequence). The CDR3 runs to 14 residues. V lost 0 bases and J lost 1, with 7 bases in between. CDR3 sequence (DNA): TGTGCCAGCAGCTTGGACAGGCTCCAAGAGACCCAGTACTTC. As protein: CASSLDRLQETQYF.

This chain connects TRBV2 to TRBJ1-5; TRBD1 matches 7 bases. The CDR3 totals 17 residues. V dropped 8 bases and J dropped 0; count of bases not matched to a gene: 13. Germline V lookup: CDR1 SNHLY, CDR2 FYNNEI. The CDR3 loop is CASDGPGQYNSNQPQHF. In DNA, the CDR3 is TGTGCCAGCGACGGTCCGGGACAGTATAATAGCAATCAGCCCCAGCATTTT.

This sequence joins TRBV7-8 and TRBJ1-1; D unclear. The CDR3 is 14 amino acids. V lost 3 bases, J lost 2 bases, and 10 bases lay in between. The germline V gene encodes CDR1 SGHVS and CDR2 FQNEAQ. The CDR3 sequence is CASSFVGGNTEAFF. DNA of the CDR3: TGTGCCAGCAGCTTTGTAGGAGGTAACACTGAAGCTTTCTTT.